These T cell receptor beta chains were read from a single sample in a study of cytomegalovirus exposure and HLA in healthy donors. Libraries were prepared by immunoSEQ multiplex PCR; TCRdb keeps only in-frame clonotypes and omits some of them. The data show some 200,000 clones, approximately 88% seen once. Specimen: PBMCs. The receptors here all came from a woman between 50 and 59 years old in good health and CMV-seropositive. Both conserved end residues are part of each CDR3. D genes are given only for firm matches. The size of a clone is reported for some rows only, either as once, few or many, or as a class for expanded clones.

DNA: TGTGCCAGCAGCAGACTAACGAACACCGGGGAGCTGTTTTTT; CDR3: CASSRLTNTGELFF; size: once; D: NA; J: TRBJ2-2; V: TRBV2
DNA: TGTGCCACCAGCAGAGAATCGGGACAGGGGAATGAAAAACTGTTTTTT; CDR3: CATSRESGQGNEKLFF; size: NA; D: TRBD1; J: TRBJ1-4; V: TRBV15
DNA: TGTGCCAGCAGTGAAGGGGCAGATCCCTACTATGGCTACACCTTC; CDR3: CASSEGADPYYGYTF; size: NA; D: NA; J: TRBJ1-2; V: TRBV6-1
DNA: TGTGCCAGCAGCCCGAGCCGACTGGCAACTAATGAAAAACTGTTTTTT; CDR3: CASSPSRLATNEKLFF; size: NA; D: NA; J: TRBJ1-4; V: TRBV7-2
DNA: TGCGCCAGCAGCTTCACCGGACAGGGGGCACGGGAGCAGTACTTC; CDR3: CASSFTGQGAREQYF; size: NA; D: TRBD1; J: TRBJ2-5; V: TRBV5-1
DNA: TGTGCCAGCAGTGACCCAGGGTATGGCTACACCTTC; CDR3: CASSDPGYGYTF; size: NA; D: NA; J: TRBJ1-2; V: TRBV6-6
DNA: TGTGCTAGCTCGAGGGGGCTCTCCTACAATGAGCAGTTCTTC; CDR3: CASSRGLSYNEQFF; size: NA; D: TRBD1; J: TRBJ2-1; V: TRBV7-7
DNA: TGTGCCAGCAGCCGGGACAGGTGGGACACCGGGGAGCTGTTTTTT; CDR3: CASSRDRWDTGELFF; size: NA; D: TRBD1; J: TRBJ2-2; V: TRBV7-2
DNA: TGTGCCAGCAGCCGGGGGGAGGAGACCCAGTACTTC; CDR3: CASSRGEETQYF; size: NA; D: TRBD2; J: TRBJ2-5; V: TRBV6-6
DNA: TGTGCCAGCAGCTTGGACAGGGAAGACTACGAGCAGTACTTC; CDR3: CASSLDREDYEQYF; size: NA; D: TRBD1; J: TRBJ2-7; V: TRBV5-1
DNA: TGTGCCAGCAGTGGACCTGGACAGGGGGCCCACGAGCAGTACTTC; CDR3: CASSGPGQGAHEQYF; size: once; D: TRBD1; J: TRBJ2-7; V: TRBV6-6
DNA: TGTGCCAGCTCACCTCAGACAGGGGAGGACACTGAAGCTTTCTTT; CDR3: CASSPQTGEDTEAFF; size: NA; D: TRBD1; J: TRBJ1-1; V: TRBV18
DNA: TGTGCCTTTCAAAAGAACACTGAAGCTTTCTTT; CDR3: CAFQKNTEAFF; size: NA; D: NA; J: TRBJ1-1; V: TRBV30
DNA: TGTGCCAGCAGTGTAACTTTCAATCAGCCCCAGCATTTT; CDR3: CASSVTFNQPQHF; size: once; D: NA; J: TRBJ1-5; V: TRBV7-6
DNA: TGTGCCAGCAGTTCCCGGACAGGGGGGGATACGCAGTATTTT; CDR3: CASSSRTGGDTQYF; size: NA; D: TRBD1; J: TRBJ2-3; V: TRBV9
DNA: TGTGCCAGCAGCTTAGGGGGCTCCCCTGAAGCTTTCTTT; CDR3: CASSLGGSPEAFF; size: NA; D: NA; J: TRBJ1-1; V: TRBV7-9
DNA: TGTGCCAGCAGCTTAGGTAGCAATCAGCCCCGGCATTTT; CDR3: CASSLGSNQPRHF; size: NA; D: NA; J: TRBJ1-5; V: TRBV7-9
DNA: TGCGCCAGCAGCCCCGGGACAGGGAAAGATACGCAGTATTTT; CDR3: CASSPGTGKDTQYF; size: NA; D: TRBD1; J: TRBJ2-3; V: TRBV5-1
DNA: TGTGCCAGCAGCTTGGCGGGGGCGTTTTCAGATACGCAGTATTTT; CDR3: CASSLAGAFSDTQYF; size: few; D: NA; J: TRBJ2-3; V: TRBV7-2
DNA: TGTGCCAGTAGGCGCCGGACAGGGGGCTATGAGACCCAGTACTTC; CDR3: CASRRRTGGYETQYF; size: NA; D: TRBD1; J: TRBJ2-5; V: TRBV19
DNA: TGTGCCAGCAGCGTAGGGTTAAGCAAATCCCAAGAGACCCAGTACTTC; CDR3: CASSVGLSKSQETQYF; size: NA; D: NA; J: TRBJ2-5; V: TRBV9
DNA: TGTGCCAGCAGCCCAGGGACAGCAGCATCAACTAATGAAAAACTGTTTTTT; CDR3: CASSPGTAASTNEKLFF; size: NA; D: TRBD1; J: TRBJ1-4; V: TRBV7-9
DNA: TGTGCCAGCAGCTTAATATTTGTGGCGGGCACAGATACGCAGTATTTT; CDR3: CASSLIFVAGTDTQYF; size: NA; D: NA; J: TRBJ2-3; V: TRBV7-2
DNA: TGTGCCAGCAGCTTGGGACAGTCTATCGACTTC; CDR3: CASSLGQSIDF; size: NA; D: NA; J: TRBJ2-5; V: TRBV5-4
DNA: TGTGCCAGCAGTGAGGACAGGGCAGGAACAGATACGCAGTATTTT; CDR3: CASSEDRAGTDTQYF; size: NA; D: TRBD1; J: TRBJ2-3; V: TRBV2
DNA: TGTGCCAGAACAAAGCGGGGGGAATACACAGATACGCAGTATTTT; CDR3: CARTKRGEYTDTQYF; size: NA; D: TRBD2; J: TRBJ2-3; V: TRBV5-3
DNA: TGTGCCAGCAGCTTAAGGGGAGGCAGCTATGGCTACACCTTC; CDR3: CASSLRGGSYGYTF; size: NA; D: NA; J: TRBJ1-2; V: TRBV11-2
DNA: TGTGCCAGCGGGACAGATAAGAACACCGGGGAGCTGTTTTTT; CDR3: CASGTDKNTGELFF; size: NA; D: TRBD1; J: TRBJ2-2; V: TRBV2
DNA: TGTGCCAGCAGCGAGCGGACAGGGGCTGATACGCAGTATTTT; CDR3: CASSERTGADTQYF; size: NA; D: TRBD1; J: TRBJ2-3; V: TRBV7-9
DNA: TGTGCCAGCTCACCGATTGACACCCACGAGCAGTACTTC; CDR3: CASSPIDTHEQYF; size: NA; D: NA; J: TRBJ2-7; V: TRBV18
DNA: TGTGCCAGCAGACCCGGGGGGGCCAGCTCCTACGAGCAGTACTTC; CDR3: CASRPGGASSYEQYF; size: NA; D: TRBD2; J: TRBJ2-7; V: TRBV6-1
DNA: TGTGCCAGCTCACCTTCCGATACTAGGGGCTACACCTTC; CDR3: CASSPSDTRGYTF; size: NA; D: NA; J: TRBJ1-2; V: TRBV18
DNA: TGTGCCAGCGCGAAAGGCACAGGGGGTTACGAGCAGTACTTC; CDR3: CASAKGTGGYEQYF; size: NA; D: TRBD1; J: TRBJ2-7; V: TRBV7-9
DNA: TGTGCCAGTAGTGGGACATTGGGTAACACTGAAGCTTTCTTT; CDR3: CASSGTLGNTEAFF; size: NA; D: NA; J: TRBJ1-1; V: TRBV19
DNA: TGTGCCAGCAGTTCGGACAGAAAGGATTATGAAAAACTGTTTTTT; CDR3: CASSSDRKDYEKLFF; size: NA; D: NA; J: TRBJ1-4; V: TRBV6-5
DNA: TGTGCCAGCAGCTTGGGACTTCTCAGCACAGATACGCAGTATTTT; CDR3: CASSLGLLSTDTQYF; size: NA; D: NA; J: TRBJ2-3; V: TRBV5-4
DNA: TGCGCCAGCAGCCAAGGACAGGGGACTGAAGCTTTCTTT; CDR3: CASSQGQGTEAFF; size: NA; D: TRBD1; J: TRBJ1-1; V: TRBV4-1
DNA: TGTGCCAGTAGTATAGGGGACAGGACCTACGAGCAGTACTTC; CDR3: CASSIGDRTYEQYF; size: NA; D: TRBD1; J: TRBJ2-7; V: TRBV19
DNA: TGTGCCAGCAGTTTTCAGGACAGGGGGCACGAGCAGTACTTC; CDR3: CASSFQDRGHEQYF; size: NA; D: TRBD1; J: TRBJ2-7; V: TRBV28